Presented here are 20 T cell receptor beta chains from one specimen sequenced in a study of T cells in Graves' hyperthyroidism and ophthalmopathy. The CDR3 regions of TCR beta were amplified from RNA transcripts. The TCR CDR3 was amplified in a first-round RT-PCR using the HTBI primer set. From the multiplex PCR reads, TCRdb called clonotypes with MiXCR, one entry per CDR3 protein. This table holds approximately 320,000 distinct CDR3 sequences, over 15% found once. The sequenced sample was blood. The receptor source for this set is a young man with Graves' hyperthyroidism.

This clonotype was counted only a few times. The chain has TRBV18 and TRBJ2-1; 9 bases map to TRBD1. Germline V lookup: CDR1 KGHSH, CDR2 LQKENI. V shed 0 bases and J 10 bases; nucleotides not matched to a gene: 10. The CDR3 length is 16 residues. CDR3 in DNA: TGTGCCAGCTCACCACCCGGGACAGGGTCCGGTGGGGAGCAGTTCTTC. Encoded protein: CASSPPGTGSGGEQFF.

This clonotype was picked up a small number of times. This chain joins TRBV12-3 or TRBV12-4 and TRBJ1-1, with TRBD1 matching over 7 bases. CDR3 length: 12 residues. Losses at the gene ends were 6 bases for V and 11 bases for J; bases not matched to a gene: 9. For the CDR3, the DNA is TGTGCCAGCAGCCAGTTACAGGGGCATGCTTTCTTT. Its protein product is CASSQLQGHAFF.

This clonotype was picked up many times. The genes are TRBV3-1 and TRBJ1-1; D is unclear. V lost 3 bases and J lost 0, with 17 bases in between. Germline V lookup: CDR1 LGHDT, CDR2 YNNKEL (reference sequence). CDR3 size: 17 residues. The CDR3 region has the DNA TGTGCCAGCAGCCAGTCTTTTTTTGGTAACGTGAACACTGAAGCTTTCTTT. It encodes CASSQSFFGNVNTEAFF. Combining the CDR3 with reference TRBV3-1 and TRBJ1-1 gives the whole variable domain DTAVSQTPKYLVTQMGNDKSIKCEQNLGHDTMYWYKQDSKKFLKIMFSYNNKELIINETVPNRFSPKSPDKAHLNLHINSLELGDSAVYFCASSQSFFGNVNTEAFFGQGTRLTVV.

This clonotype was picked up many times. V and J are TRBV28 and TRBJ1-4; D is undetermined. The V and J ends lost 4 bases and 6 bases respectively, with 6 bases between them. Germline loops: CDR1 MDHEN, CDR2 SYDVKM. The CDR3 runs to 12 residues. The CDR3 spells CASSSTDEKLFF. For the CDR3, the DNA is TGTGCCAGCAGTTCTACCGATGAAAAACTGTTTTTT.

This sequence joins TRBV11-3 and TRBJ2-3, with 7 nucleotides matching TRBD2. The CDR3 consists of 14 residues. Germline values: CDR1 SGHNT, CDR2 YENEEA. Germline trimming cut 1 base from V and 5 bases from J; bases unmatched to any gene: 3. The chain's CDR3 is CASSLGGSEDTQYF. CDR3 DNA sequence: TGTGCCAGCAGCTTAGGCGGGAGTGAAGATACGCAGTATTTT.

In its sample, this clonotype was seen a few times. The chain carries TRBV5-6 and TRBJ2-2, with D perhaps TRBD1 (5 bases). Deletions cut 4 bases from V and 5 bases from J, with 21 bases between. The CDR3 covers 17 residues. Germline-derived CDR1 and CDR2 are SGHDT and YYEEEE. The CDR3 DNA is TGTGCCAGCAGCAAAGCTATGGGGCTATCTCGGACCGGGGAGCTGTTTTTT. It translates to CASSKAMGLSRTGELFF.

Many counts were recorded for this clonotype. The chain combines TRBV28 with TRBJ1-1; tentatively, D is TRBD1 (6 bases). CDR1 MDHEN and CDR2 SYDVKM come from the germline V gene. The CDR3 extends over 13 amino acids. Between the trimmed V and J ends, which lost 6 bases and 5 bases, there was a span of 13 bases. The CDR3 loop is CASSRTVETEAFF. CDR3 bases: TGTGCCAGCAGCCGGACAGTCGAGACTGAAGCTTTCTTT.

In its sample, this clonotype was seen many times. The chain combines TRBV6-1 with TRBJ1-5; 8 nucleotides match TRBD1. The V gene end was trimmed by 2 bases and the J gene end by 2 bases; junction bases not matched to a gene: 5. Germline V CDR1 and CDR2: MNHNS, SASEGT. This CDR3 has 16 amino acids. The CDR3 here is CASSEFRGQGNQPQHF. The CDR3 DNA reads TGTGCCAGCAGTGAATTCAGGGGGCAGGGCAATCAGCCCCAGCATTTT.

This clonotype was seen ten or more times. The CDR3 reads CASSALAGVGSDTQYF. In nucleotides, the CDR3 is TGTGCCAGCAGTGCTCTAGCGGGAGTCGGGTCAGATACGCAGTATTTT. This chain connects TRBV12-3 or TRBV12-4 to TRBJ2-3, with 10 positions matching TRBD2. The CDR3 sequence is 16 residues long. J lost 4 bases, V lost 5 bases, and 9 bases had no gene match.

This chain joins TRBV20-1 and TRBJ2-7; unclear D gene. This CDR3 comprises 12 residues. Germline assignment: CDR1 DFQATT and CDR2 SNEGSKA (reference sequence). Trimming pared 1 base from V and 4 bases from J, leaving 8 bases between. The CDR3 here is CSARVSLYEQYF. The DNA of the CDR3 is TGCAGTGCTAGAGTATCCCTTTACGAGCAGTACTTC.

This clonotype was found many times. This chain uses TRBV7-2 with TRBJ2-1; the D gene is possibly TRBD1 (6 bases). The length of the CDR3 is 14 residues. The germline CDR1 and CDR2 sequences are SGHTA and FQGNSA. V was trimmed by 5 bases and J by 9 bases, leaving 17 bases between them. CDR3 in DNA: TGTGCCAGCAGCCAACAGCAGGGGTCGGGTGAGCAGTTCTTC. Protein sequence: CASSQQQGSGEQFF.

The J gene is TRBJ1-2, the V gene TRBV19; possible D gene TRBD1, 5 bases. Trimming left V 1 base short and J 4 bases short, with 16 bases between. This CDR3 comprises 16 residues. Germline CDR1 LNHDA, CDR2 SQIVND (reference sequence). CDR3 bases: TGTGCCAGTAGTATAGTTCCTAGGGGTACGGGCTATGGCTACACCTTC. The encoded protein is CASSIVPRGTGYGYTF.

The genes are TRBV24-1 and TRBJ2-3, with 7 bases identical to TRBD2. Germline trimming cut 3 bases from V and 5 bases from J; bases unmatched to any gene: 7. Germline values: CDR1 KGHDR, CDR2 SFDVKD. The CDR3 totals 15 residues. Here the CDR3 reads CATSDRGRALDTQYF. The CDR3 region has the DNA TGTGCCACCAGTGATCGGGGGAGGGCCTTAGATACGCAGTATTTT.

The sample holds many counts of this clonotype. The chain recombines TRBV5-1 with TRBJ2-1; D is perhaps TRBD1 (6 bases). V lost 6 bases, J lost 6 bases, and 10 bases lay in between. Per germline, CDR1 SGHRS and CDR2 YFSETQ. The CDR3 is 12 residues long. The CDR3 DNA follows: TGCGCCAGCATGTCAGGGGTCAATGAGCAGTTCTTC. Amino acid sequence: CASMSGVNEQFF. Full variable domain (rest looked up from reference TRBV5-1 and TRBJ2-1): KAGVTQTPRYLIKTRGQQVTLSCSPISGHRSVSWYQQTPGQGLQFLFEYFSETQRNKGNFPGRFSGRQFSNSRSEMNVSTLELGDSALYLCASMSGVNEQFFGPGTRLTVL.

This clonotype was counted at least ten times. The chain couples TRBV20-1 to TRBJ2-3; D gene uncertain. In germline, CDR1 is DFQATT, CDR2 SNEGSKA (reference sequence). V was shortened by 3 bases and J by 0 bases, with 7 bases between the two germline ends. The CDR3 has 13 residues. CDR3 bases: TGCAGTGCTAGGGTCCTCAGCACAGATACGCAGTATTTT. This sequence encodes CSARVLSTDTQYF.

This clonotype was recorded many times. CDR3 amino acids: CASSQDRGGYNEQFF. CDR3 DNA sequence: TGTGCCAGCAGCCAAGACAGGGGAGGGTACAATGAGCAGTTCTTC. V and J are TRBV7-3 and TRBJ2-1; maybe TRBD1 (8 bases). V lost 5 bases, J lost 4 bases, and 15 bases lay in between. The CDR3 length is 15 residues. Germline CDR1 is SGHTA and CDR2 is FQGTGA.

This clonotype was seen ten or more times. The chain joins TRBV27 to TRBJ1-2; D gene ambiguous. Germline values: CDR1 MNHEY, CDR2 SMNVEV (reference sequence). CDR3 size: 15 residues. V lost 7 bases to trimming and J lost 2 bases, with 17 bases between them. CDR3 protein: CASTPAGSQNYGYTF. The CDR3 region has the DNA TGTGCCAGCACGCCTGCGGGCAGTCAAAACTATGGCTACACCTTC.

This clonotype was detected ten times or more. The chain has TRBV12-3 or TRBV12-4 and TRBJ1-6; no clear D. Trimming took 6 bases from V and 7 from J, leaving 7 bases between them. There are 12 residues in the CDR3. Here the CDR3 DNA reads TGTGCCAGCAGCTCCTCGAATTCACCCCTCCACTTT. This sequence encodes CASSSSNSPLHF.

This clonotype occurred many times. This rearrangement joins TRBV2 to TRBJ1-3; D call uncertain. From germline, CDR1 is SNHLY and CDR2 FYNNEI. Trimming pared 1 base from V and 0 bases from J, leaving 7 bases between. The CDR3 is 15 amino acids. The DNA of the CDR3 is TGTGCCAGCAGTGAAGGGGCAAGCTCTGGAAACACCATATATTTT. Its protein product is CASSEGASSGNTIYF. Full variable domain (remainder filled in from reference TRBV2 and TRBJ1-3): EPEVTQTPSHQVTQMGQEVILRCVPISNHLYFYWYRQILGQKVEFLVSFYNNEISEKSEIFDDQFSVERPDGSNFTLKIRSTKLEDSAMYFCASSEGASSGNTIYFGEGSWLTVV.

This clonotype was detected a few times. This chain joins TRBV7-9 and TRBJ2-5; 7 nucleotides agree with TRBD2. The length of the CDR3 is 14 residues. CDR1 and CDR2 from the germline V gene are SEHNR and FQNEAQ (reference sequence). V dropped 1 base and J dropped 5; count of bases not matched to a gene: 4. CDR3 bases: TGTGCCAGCAGCTTAGTCGCGGGAGAGGAGACCCAGTACTTC. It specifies CASSLVAGEETQYF.